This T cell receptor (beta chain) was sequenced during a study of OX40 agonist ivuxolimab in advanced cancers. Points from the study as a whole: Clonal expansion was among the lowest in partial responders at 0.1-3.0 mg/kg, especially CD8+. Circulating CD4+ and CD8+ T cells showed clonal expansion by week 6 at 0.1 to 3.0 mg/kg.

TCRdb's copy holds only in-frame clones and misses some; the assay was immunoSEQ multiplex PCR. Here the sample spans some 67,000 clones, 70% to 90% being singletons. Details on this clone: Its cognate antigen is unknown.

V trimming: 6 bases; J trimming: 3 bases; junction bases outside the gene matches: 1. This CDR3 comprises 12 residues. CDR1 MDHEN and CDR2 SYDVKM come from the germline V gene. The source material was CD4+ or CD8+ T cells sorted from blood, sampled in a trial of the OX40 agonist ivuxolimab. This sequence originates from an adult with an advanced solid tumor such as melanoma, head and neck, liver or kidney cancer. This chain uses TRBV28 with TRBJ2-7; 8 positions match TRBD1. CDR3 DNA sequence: TGTGCCAGCAGGGACAGGGTCTACGAGCAGTACTTC. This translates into CASRDRVYEQYF.